These 23 T cell receptor beta chains share one sample of origin, sequenced in a study of T cell repertoires in cytomegalovirus infection. These receptors are not linked to any known antigen. TCRdb reprocessed the reads with MiXCR, giving one entry per CDR3 protein. The sample records about 400,000 distinct CDR3 sequences, about 35% being singletons. The sample here was cultured PBMCs, taken from culture after CMV antigen stimulation. These receptors were obtained from a human donor in good health (CMV status not recorded). Some clones in this sample may be carry-over from other donors' samples.

The table lists this clonotype with many counts. The chain's CDR3 is CASSLVPARPYNEQFF. The CDR3 region has the DNA TGTGCCAGCAGCTTAGTCCCGGCCCGGCCCTACAATGAGCAGTTCTTC. The chain recombines TRBV7-2 with TRBJ2-1, with no clear D. This CDR3 is built from 16 residues. Trimming removed 1 base at V and 2 bases at J, with 12 bases between. In germline, CDR1 is SGHTA, CDR2 FQGNSA.

This clonotype showed up just a few times. The chain has TRBV7-9 and TRBJ1-4; 7 nucleotides align to TRBD1. This CDR3 has 15 residues. Per the germline V gene, CDR1 is SEHNR and CDR2 is FQNEAQ (reference sequence). The J segment lost 5 bases and the V segment lost 5 bases, leaving 8 bases of the junction unmatched. Written as DNA, the CDR3 is TGTGCCAGCAGCCCCGCAGGGGGGACCAATGAAAAACTGTTTTTT. Translated: CASSPAGGTNEKLFF.

This clonotype has a handful of counts. CDR3 in DNA: TGTGCCAGCAGGACAAGACTAGCGGAACAAGAGACCCAGTACTTC. Residues: CASRTRLAEQETQYF. The gene calls are TRBV6-2 or TRBV6-3 and TRBJ2-5; 9 positions agree with TRBD2. Losses at the gene ends were 6 bases for V and 2 bases for J; bases not matched to a gene: 7. The CDR3 has 15 residues. Germline CDR1 MNHEY, CDR2 SVGEGT.

The genes are TRBV5-1 and TRBJ1-2; D might be TRBD1 (5 bases). The germline gives CDR1 SGHRS, CDR2 YFSETQ. V was shortened by 4 bases and J by 6 bases, with 13 bases between the two germline ends. The CDR3 runs to 13 residues. The CDR3 spells CASSAREWDGYTF. CDR3 DNA sequence: TGCGCCAGCAGCGCCAGGGAGTGGGATGGCTACACCTTC.

This clonotype showed up just a few times. This chain's CDR3 is CASTFPGTGQRGSWSPLHF. As DNA, the CDR3 is TGTGCCAGCACATTTCCCGGGACAGGGCAGCGGGGGAGTTGGTCACCCCTCCACTTT. The V gene is TRBV28, the J gene TRBJ1-6, with 9 bases matching TRBD1. Germline V gene lookup returns CDR1 MDHEN and CDR2 SYDVKM. The CDR3 loop spans 19 amino acids. V lost 7 bases and J lost 10; bases outside the gene matches: 23.

There are a few counts of this clonotype. The chain has TRBV18 and TRBJ2-7; D may be TRBD1 (5 bases). The V end was cut by 6 bases, the J end by 2 bases, with 17 bases between. CDR1 and CDR2 from the germline V gene are KGHSH and LQKENI. CDR3 size: 15 residues. CDR3 in amino acids: CASSPKIDSPYEQYF. The DNA of the CDR3 is TGTGCCAGCTCTCCCAAAATAGACAGTCCCTACGAGCAGTACTTC.

The chain uses TRBV15 and TRBJ2-6; 9 positions match TRBD1. Trimming at V came to 1 base and at J to 0 bases, leaving 10 bases not matched to a gene. The germline CDR1 and CDR2 sequences are LNHNV and YYDKDF (reference sequence). This CDR3 is built from 20 residues. In DNA, the CDR3 is TGTGCCACCAGCAGAGCAACGGGGACAGGGCTATCCTCTGGGGCCAACGTCCTGACTTTC. Protein product: CATSRATGTGLSSGANVLTF.

The chain has TRBV7-2 and TRBJ2-1; 8 bases are a match to TRBD1. The length of the CDR3 is 15 residues. With V trimmed by 5 bases and J by 4 bases, 7 bases remained unmatched. Looked up from germline, CDR1 is SGHTA and CDR2 is FQGNSA. The CDR3 is CASSPRDRLYNEQFF. The CDR3 nucleotides are TGTGCCAGCAGCCCCCGGGACAGGTTATACAATGAGCAGTTCTTC.

The rearrangement joins TRBV30 to TRBJ1-3; a weak D match, TRBD1 (6 bases). Germline CDR1 is GTSNPN and CDR2 is SVGIG (reference sequence). Trimming stripped 4 bases from V and 4 bases from J, with 14 bases between. The CDR3 covers 14 residues. The CDR3 region is CAWKRDIIGNTIYF. CDR3 in DNA: TGTGCCTGGAAGCGGGACATCATAGGAAACACCATATATTTT.

The chain recombines TRBV20-1 with TRBJ2-2, with D perhaps being TRBD1 or TRBD2 (5 bases each). CDR1 and CDR2 from the germline V gene are DFQATT and SNEGSKA (reference sequence). V dropped 1 base and J dropped 7 bases, with 16 bases sitting between them. The CDR3 extends over 15 amino acids. CDR3 DNA sequence: TGCAGTGCTAGAGTGGGACGTACGAGAGACGGGGAGCTGTTTTTT. Its translation: CSARVGRTRDGELFF.

This chain uses TRBV2 with TRBJ2-1; a possible D gene is TRBD1 (7 bases). V was trimmed by 3 bases and J by 9 bases, leaving 12 bases between them. CDR3 size: 13 residues. Per the germline V gene, CDR1 is SNHLY and CDR2 is FYNNEI. The CDR3 loop is CASSEGGQLEQFF. DNA of the CDR3: TGTGCCAGCAGTGAGGGGGGACAGCTTGAGCAGTTCTTC.

This clonotype was seen only a few times. V gene TRBV12-3 or TRBV12-4 combines with J gene TRBJ2-2; possible D gene TRBD1, 5 bases. The V end was cut by 5 bases, the J end by 7 bases, with 11 bases between. This CDR3 contains 13 residues. CDR3 amino acids: CASSTDSIGELFF. CDR3 bases: TGTGCCAGCAGTACCGACAGTATCGGGGAGCTGTTTTTT.

This sequence joins TRBV12-3 or TRBV12-4 and TRBJ1-2; D not certain. There are 13 residues in the CDR3. The V and J ends lost 2 bases and 7 bases respectively, with 11 bases between them. The CDR3 region is CASSLIWVVGYTF. CDR3 in DNA: TGTGCCAGCAGTTTAATCTGGGTGGTTGGCTACACCTTC.

The chain couples TRBV28 to TRBJ2-7; perhaps TRBD2 as D (7 bases). Trimming stripped 8 bases from V and 2 bases from J, with 16 bases between. Germline assignment: CDR1 MDHEN and CDR2 SYDVKM. This CDR3 spans 14 amino acids. The CDR3 region has the DNA TGTGCCAGCTCGCGTCGGGGGGCCCCCTACGAGCAGTACTTC. This codes for CASSRRGAPYEQYF.

This clonotype was observed a few times. V usage is TRBV7-6 and J usage is TRBJ2-7; 7 bases line up with TRBD2. Germline V gene sequence: CDR1 SGHVS, CDR2 FNYEAQ. The V segment lost 5 bases and the J segment 3 bases; nucleotides outside the gene matches: 7. The CDR3 is made up of 14 amino acids. The chain's CDR3 is CASSPGTIHYEQYF. The CDR3 bases are TGTGCCAGCAGCCCTGGGACTATTCACTACGAGCAGTACTTC.

This sequence joins TRBV7-9 and TRBJ2-1, with a weak D call TRBD2 (6 bases). The CDR3 contains 19 residues. The V and J ends lost 4 bases and 4 bases respectively, with 26 bases between them. CDR1 and CDR2 from the germline V gene are SEHNR and FQNEAQ (reference sequence). In DNA, the CDR3 is TGTGCCAGCAGCTCGTTTTTCTCTCCTGGTAGCGGATCGTACAATGAGCAGTTCTTC. This translates into CASSSFFSPGSGSYNEQFF.

The chain recombines TRBV2 with TRBJ2-2, with 14 bases identical to TRBD2. Looked up from germline, CDR1 is SNHLY and CDR2 is FYNNEI. The CDR3 is 18 residues long. The junction had 10 bases not matched to a gene; V was cut back by 6 bases and J by 4 bases. The CDR3 loop reads CASSPSRLAGGPTGELFF. DNA of the CDR3: TGTGCCAGCAGCCCGAGCAGACTAGCGGGAGGGCCCACCGGGGAGCTGTTTTTT.

This clonotype has only a few counts. This chain uses TRBV19 with TRBJ1-5; the D gene is possibly TRBD1 (5 bases). V lost 10 bases and J 1 base, leaving 14 bases between the germline ends. The CDR3 has 14 amino acids. Germline V gene data show CDR1 as LNHDA and CDR2 as SQIVND (reference sequence). CDR3 sequence reads: CATWDSGSNQPQHF. Here the CDR3 DNA reads TGTGCCACCTGGGACTCGGGGAGCAATCAGCCCCAGCATTTT.

This clonotype occurred a few times. The chain couples TRBV30 to TRBJ2-1; 8 bases align to TRBD2. V lost 1 base, J lost 13 bases, and 6 bases stayed unmatched. CDR1 and CDR2 (germline): GTSNPN, SVGIG (reference sequence). The CDR3 extends over 12 amino acids. The chain's CDR3 is CAWSASGGFQFF. In DNA form, the CDR3 reads TGTGCCTGGAGTGCCTCGGGAGGGTTCCAGTTCTTC.

This clonotype was detected only a few times. The genes are TRBV28 and TRBJ2-1; possibly TRBD1 for D (6 bases). CDR1 is MDHEN, CDR2 SYDVKM, per germline. Trimming removed 5 bases at V and 9 bases at J, with 14 bases between. This CDR3 comprises 13 residues. CDR3 protein: CASSIDRPPEQFF. DNA for the CDR3: TGTGCCAGCAGTATCGACAGGCCGCCTGAGCAGTTCTTC. The whole variable domain, remainder taken from reference TRBV28 and TRBJ2-1, is DVKVTQSSRYLVKRTGEKVFLECVQDMDHENMFWYRQDPGLGLRLIYFSYDVKMKEKGDIPEGYSVSREKKERFSLILESASTNQTSMYLCASSIDRPPEQFFGPGTRLTVL.

J is TRBJ1-2 and V is TRBV5-3; 7 bases align to TRBD1. TRBV5-3 is an ORF, and what it does is uncertain. This CDR3 has 15 residues. Trimming cost V 8 bases and J 1 base; bases outside gene matches: 11. In DNA form, the CDR3 reads TGTGCCAGCAGCACAGGACAGGAGTTTAACTATGGCTACACCTTC. It is translated as CASSTGQEFNYGYTF.

This clonotype was observed a few times. CDR3 region: CASSIRAAGEQYV. For the CDR3, the DNA is TGTGCCAGCAGCATCCGGGCCGCCGGCGAGCAGTACGTC. V and J are TRBV11-2 and TRBJ2-7; D is unclear. Trimming left V 5 bases short and J 6 bases short, with 14 bases between. Per the germline V gene, CDR1 is SGHAT and CDR2 is FQNNGV. The CDR3 runs to 13 residues.

The V gene is TRBV6-2 or TRBV6-3, the J gene TRBJ2-1, with D tentatively TRBD1 or TRBD2 (6 bases each). CDR1 and CDR2 (germline): MNHEY, SVGEGT. Trimming stripped 7 bases from V and 8 bases from J, with 18 bases between. The CDR3 length is 14 residues. CDR3 sequence (DNA): TGTGCCAGCAACGTACTAGGGGGACTCGATGAGCAGTTCTTC. Encoded protein: CASNVLGGLDEQFF.